Each of the 14 T cell receptor beta chains below was sequenced from the same sample in a study of post-analysis software for immune sequencing data. Sequencing libraries made from TCR beta cDNA carried unique molecular identifiers. TCRdb recomputed calls from the PCR reads with MiXCR, one row per CDR3 protein. The sample lists approximately 440,000 distinct CDR3 sequences, 40% to 55% occurring once. These receptors have no known antigen. Findings and limits, study-wide: Among roughly 5 TRBV segments more frequent in patients than controls were TRBV5-6, TRBV5-1 and TRBV20-1.

Source material: blood. The receptors shown here come from a girl between 5 and 17 years old with multiple sclerosis.

The V gene is TRBV12-3 or TRBV12-4, the J gene TRBJ2-1, with TRBD1 as a possible D gene (6 bases). The V end lost 3 bases, the J end lost 8 bases, and 8 bases lay between the germline ends. The CDR3 is 12 residues long. The CDR3 loop is CASSFSGDEQFF. The CDR3 coding sequence is TGTGCCAGCAGTTTTTCAGGGGATGAGCAGTTCTTC.

The chain has TRBV6-5 and TRBJ1-1; D remains ambiguous. Germline V gives CDR1 MNHEY, CDR2 SVGAGI. V was cut by 2 bases and J by 0 bases, with 7 bases left in between. The CDR3 consists of 14 residues. As DNA, the CDR3 is TGTGCCAGCAGTTACGGCACCTTGAACACTGAAGCTTTCTTT. It yields the protein CASSYGTLNTEAFF.

This chain connects TRBV12-3 or TRBV12-4 to TRBJ1-6, with TRBD1 matching 8 bases. CDR3 length equals 14 residues. The junction had 8 bases not matched to a gene; V was cut back by 6 bases and J by 10 bases. The CDR3 DNA follows: TGTGCCAGCAGACCCGGGACAGGCGGATCACCCCTCCACTTT. Amino acid sequence: CASRPGTGGSPLHF.

Note on this clonotype: A read error may be the cause here, since a much bigger clone is one base away. The chain joins TRBV27 to TRBJ2-5; either TRBD1 or TRBD2 may fit D (6 bases each). This CDR3 has 15 amino acids. With 4 bases removed from V and 11 bases from J, the gap between germline ends came to 23 bases. CDR1 MNHEY and CDR2 SMNVEV come from the germline V gene (reference sequence). Here the CDR3 DNA reads TGTGCCAGCAGTTCCGGGGGCTGGGCTTACAATGAGCAGTACTTC. Residues: CASSSGGWAYNEQYF.

This clonotype occurred a few times. The chain recombines TRBV11-2 with TRBJ2-5; the D gene is possibly TRBD1 (5 bases). Germline CDR1 is SGHAT and CDR2 is FQNNGV. CDR3 length equals 13 residues. The ends were cut back, 4 bases at V and 1 base at J, with 7 bases in the middle. This CDR3 reads CASSSGIQETQYF. The DNA for the CDR3 is TGTGCCAGCAGCTCAGGGATCCAAGAGACCCAGTACTTC.

The rearrangement uses TRBV7-8 and TRBJ1-6, with D possibly matching TRBD1 (5 bases). Trimming removed 5 bases from V and 0 bases from J, with 17 bases in between. CDR3 length: 18 residues. Germline assignment: CDR1 SGHVS and CDR2 FQNEAQ. The CDR3 here is CASSPYDRPSSYNSPLHF. DNA for the CDR3: TGTGCCAGCAGCCCCTACGACAGACCGAGCTCCTATAATTCACCCCTCCACTTT.

A remark on this clonotype: The junction departs from germline at one end; a sequencing error may be responsible. This chain links TRBV12-3 or TRBV12-4 with TRBJ2-5; D may be TRBD2 (5 bases). The J call may not be correct, given that the DNA end is closer to TRBJ2-7. The CDR3 is made up of 13 amino acids. The CDR3 DNA follows: TGTGCCGGCAGTTTAGGTACGGGATGCGAGCAGTACTTC. Its protein product is CAGSLGTGCEQYF.

This clonotype turned up a few times. The chain combines TRBV6-5 with TRBJ1-1; TRBD1 might be the D (6 bases). This CDR3 is built from 15 residues. V lost 4 bases and J lost 1, with 13 bases in between. Germline loops: CDR1 MNHEY, CDR2 SVGAGI. CDR3 sequence reads: CASSSHRVRNTEAFF. CDR3 bases: TGTGCCAGCAGTTCACACAGGGTGAGGAACACTGAAGCTTTCTTT.

The chain has TRBV4-1 and TRBJ2-3; D is ambiguous. The CDR3 extends over 15 amino acids. V lost 2 bases and J 5 bases, leaving 14 bases between the germline ends. Germline assignment: CDR1 MGHRA and CDR2 YSYEKL. The CDR3 sequence: CASSQILGRRDTQYF. CDR3 bases: TGCGCCAGCAGCCAAATTCTCGGCAGAAGAGATACGCAGTATTTT.

This clonotype was found a few times. At one boundary the junction diverges from the germline segment, which might be a read error. V is TRBV6-5 and J is TRBJ2-5, with D possibly matching TRBD2 (5 bases). Germline CDR1 is MNHEY and CDR2 is SVGAGI. This CDR3 is built from 22 residues. The chain's CDR3 is CASSYSMFTGMPVPQIQEAQYF. The CDR3 coding sequence is TGTGCCAGCAGTTACTCGATGTTCACGGGGATGCCAGTCCCTCAGATCCAAGAGGCCCAGTACTTC.

The rearrangement uses TRBV10-3 and TRBJ2-7; 8 nucleotides match TRBD2. V shed 3 bases, J shed 2 bases, and the junction held 6 bases outside the gene matches. Per germline, CDR1 ENHRY and CDR2 SYGVKD. The CDR3 extends over 15 amino acids. CDR3 region: CAISEQRGMTYEQYF. The CDR3 nucleotides are TGTGCCATCAGTGAACAGCGGGGGATGACCTACGAGCAGTACTTC.

The J gene is TRBJ2-7, the V gene TRBV5-1; 8 positions match TRBD2. Germline values: CDR1 SGHRS, CDR2 YFSETQ. The CDR3 has 14 amino acids. V lost 4 bases, J lost 2 bases, and 5 bases stayed unmatched. This CDR3 is CASSEGLGTYEQYF. In DNA, the CDR3 is TGCGCCAGCAGCGAGGGACTAGGAACCTACGAGCAGTACTTC.

This clonotype was found a few times. V usage is TRBV20-1 and J usage is TRBJ2-7; 7 bases match TRBD2. CDR3 size: 15 residues. CDR1 and CDR2 from the germline V gene are DFQATT and SNEGSKA (reference sequence). J lost 0 bases, V lost 2 bases, and 7 bases had no gene match. CDR3 region: CSARTGLEDSYEQYF. The CDR3 bases are TGCAGTGCTAGAACAGGACTAGAGGACTCCTACGAGCAGTACTTC.

This clonotype occurred a few times. The gene calls are TRBV5-1 and TRBJ2-5, with no clear D. V was trimmed by 0 bases and J by 2 bases, leaving 8 bases between them. CDR1 SGHRS and CDR2 YFSETQ come from the germline V gene. This CDR3 spans 14 amino acids. CDR3 nucleotide sequence: TGCGCCAGCAGCTTGGCCCCCCCTCAAGAGACCCAGTACTTC. This sequence encodes CASSLAPPQETQYF.